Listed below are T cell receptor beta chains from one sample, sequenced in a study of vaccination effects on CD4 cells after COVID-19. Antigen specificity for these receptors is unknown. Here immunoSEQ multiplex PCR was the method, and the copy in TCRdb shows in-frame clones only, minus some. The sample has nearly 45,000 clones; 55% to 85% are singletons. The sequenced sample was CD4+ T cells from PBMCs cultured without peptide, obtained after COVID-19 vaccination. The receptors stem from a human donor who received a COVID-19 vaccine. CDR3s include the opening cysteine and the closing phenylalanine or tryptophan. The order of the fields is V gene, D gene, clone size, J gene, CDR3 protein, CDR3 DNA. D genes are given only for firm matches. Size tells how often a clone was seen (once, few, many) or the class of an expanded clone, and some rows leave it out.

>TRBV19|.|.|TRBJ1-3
CASRGLQVDSGNTIYF
TGTGCCAGTAGGGGACTACAGGTCGACTCTGGAAACACCATATATTTT
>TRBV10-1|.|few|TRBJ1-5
CASSGTYNQPQHF
TGCGCCAGCAGTGGTACCTACAATCAGCCCCAGCATTTT
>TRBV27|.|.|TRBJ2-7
CASSLRGLSSYEQYF
TGTGCCAGCAGTCTCAGGGGCCTTAGCTCCTACGAGCAGTACTTC
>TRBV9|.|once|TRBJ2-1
CASSVGGQNNEQFF
TGTGCCAGCAGCGTAGGAGGGCAGAACAATGAGCAGTTCTTC
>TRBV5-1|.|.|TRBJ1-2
CASSPDGANYGYTF
TGCGCCAGCAGCCCGGACGGGGCTAACTATGGCTACACCTTC
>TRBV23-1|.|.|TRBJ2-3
CASSTRAFPDTQYF
TGCGCCAGCAGCACCCGGGCTTTCCCAGATACGCAGTATTTT
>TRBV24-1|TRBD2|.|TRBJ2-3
CATSDPGTSGDTQYF
TGTGCCACCAGTGATCCGGGGACTAGCGGGGATACGCAGTATTTT
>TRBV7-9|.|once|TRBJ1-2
CASSLEGIDGYTF
TGTGCCAGCAGCTTAGAGGGGATTGATGGCTACACCTTC
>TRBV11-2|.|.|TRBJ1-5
CASSLAGRVGQPQHF
TGTGCCAGCAGCTTAGCGGGCAGGGTCGGTCAGCCCCAGCATTTT
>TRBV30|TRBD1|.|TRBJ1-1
CAWGTGLNTEAFF
TGTGCCTGGGGGACAGGGCTGAACACTGAAGCTTTCTTT
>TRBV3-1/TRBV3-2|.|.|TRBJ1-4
CASSQVLTVTNEKLFF
TGTGCCAGCAGCCAAGTTTTGACAGTAACGAATGAAAAACTGTTTTTT
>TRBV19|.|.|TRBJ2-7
CASSIAGGSSYEQYF
TGTGCCAGTAGTATAGCGGGCGGTAGCTCCTACGAGCAGTACTTC
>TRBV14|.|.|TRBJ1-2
CASSPDLANYGYTF
TGTGCCAGCAGCCCCGACTTAGCTAACTATGGCTACACCTTC
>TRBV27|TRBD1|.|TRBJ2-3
CASSSRDRDTDTQYF
TGTGCCAGCAGTTCAAGGGACAGGGACACAGATACGCAGTATTTT
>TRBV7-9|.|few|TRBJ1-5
CASSSSGTSSDQPQHF
TGTGCCAGCAGCTCCTCCGGGACATCCTCTGATCAGCCCCAGCATTTT
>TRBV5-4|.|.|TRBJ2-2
CATQPSTRGANTGELFF
TGTGCCACCCAACCAAGCACGCGGGGAGCGAACACCGGGGAGCTGTTTTTT
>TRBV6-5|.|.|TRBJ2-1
CASSYTVANEQFF
TGTGCCAGCAGTTATACGGTCGCAAATGAGCAGTTCTTC
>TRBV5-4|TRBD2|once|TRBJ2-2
CASSWTSGRGTGELFF
TGTGCCAGCAGCTGGACTAGCGGTCGGGGCACCGGGGAGCTGTTTTTT
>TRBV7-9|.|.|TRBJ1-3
CASSLGDTRTSGNTIYF
TGTGCCAGCAGCTTAGGGGACACTAGGACGTCTGGAAACACCATATATTTT
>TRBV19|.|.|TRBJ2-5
CASSLGGVETQYF
TGTGCCAGTAGTCTAGGGGGGGTGGAGACCCAGTACTTC
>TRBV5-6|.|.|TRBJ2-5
CASSSGEGKTQYF
TGTGCCAGCAGCTCAGGGGAAGGGAAGACCCAGTACTTC
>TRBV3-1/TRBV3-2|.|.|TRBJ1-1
CASSHYGTANTEAFF
TGTGCCAGCAGCCATTACGGGACGGCGAACACTGAAGCTTTCTTT
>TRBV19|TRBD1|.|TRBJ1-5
CASQRDREYQPQHF
TGTGCCAGCCAAAGGGACAGGGAATATCAGCCCCAGCATTTT
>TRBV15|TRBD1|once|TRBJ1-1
CATSRVGRGKGWTRNTEAFF
TGTGCCACCAGCAGAGTGGGCAGGGGGAAAGGTTGGACTCGGAACACTGAAGCTTTCTTT
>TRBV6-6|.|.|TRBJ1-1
CASSQSRGNTEAFF
TGTGCCAGCAGCCAATCGCGGGGAAACACTGAAGCTTTCTTT
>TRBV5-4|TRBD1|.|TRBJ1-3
CASSAYRGLAGNTIYF
TGTGCCAGCAGCGCGTACAGGGGGCTGGCTGGAAACACCATATATTTT
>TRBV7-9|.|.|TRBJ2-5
CASSLRATQYF
TGTGCCAGCAGCTTAAGGGCGACCCAGTACTTC
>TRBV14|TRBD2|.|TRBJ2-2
CASSQGSGRAKSGELFF
TGTGCCAGCAGCCAAGGTAGCGGGAGGGCCAAGTCCGGGGAGCTGTTTTTT
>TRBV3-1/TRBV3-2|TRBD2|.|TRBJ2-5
CASNSYRTSAKTQYF
TGTGCCAGCAACTCCTATAGGACTAGCGCGAAGACCCAGTACTTC
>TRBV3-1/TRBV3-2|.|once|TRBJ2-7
CASSQDASGKTYEQYF
TGTGCCAGCAGCCAAGATGCCAGCGGTAAGACCTACGAGCAGTACTTC
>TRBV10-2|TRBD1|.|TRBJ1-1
CASSRTGRDEAFF
TGCGCCAGCAGTCGGACAGGGAGGGATGAAGCTTTCTTT
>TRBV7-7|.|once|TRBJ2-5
CASRPGRGNGGETQYF
TGTGCCAGCAGGCCCGGGAGAGGGAACGGTGGGGAGACCCAGTACTTC
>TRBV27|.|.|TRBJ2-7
CASRYLSGLSDEQYF
TGTGCCAGCAGGTATCTGTCAGGGCTCTCCGACGAGCAGTACTTC
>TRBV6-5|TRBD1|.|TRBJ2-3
CASSRTGESTDTQYF
TGTGCCAGCAGTAGGACAGGGGAGTCCACAGATACGCAGTATTTT
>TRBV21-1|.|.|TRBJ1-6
CASSKGLISPLHF
TGTGCCAGCAGCAAAGGACTCATTTCACCCCTCCACTTT